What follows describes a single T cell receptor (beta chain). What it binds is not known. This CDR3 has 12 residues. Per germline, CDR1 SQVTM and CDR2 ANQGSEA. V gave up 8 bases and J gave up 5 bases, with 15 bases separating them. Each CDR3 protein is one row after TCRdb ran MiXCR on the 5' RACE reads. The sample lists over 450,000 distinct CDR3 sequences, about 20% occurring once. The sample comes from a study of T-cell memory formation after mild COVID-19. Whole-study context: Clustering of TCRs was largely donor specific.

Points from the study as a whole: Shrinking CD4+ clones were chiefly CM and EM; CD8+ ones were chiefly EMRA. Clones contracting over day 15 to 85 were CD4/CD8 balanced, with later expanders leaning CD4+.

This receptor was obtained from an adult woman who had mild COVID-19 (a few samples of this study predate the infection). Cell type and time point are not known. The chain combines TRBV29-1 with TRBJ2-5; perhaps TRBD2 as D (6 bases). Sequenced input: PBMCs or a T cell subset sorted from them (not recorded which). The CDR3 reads CSLATSLETQYF. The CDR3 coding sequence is TGCAGCTTGGCCACTAGCTTGGAGACCCAGTACTTC.